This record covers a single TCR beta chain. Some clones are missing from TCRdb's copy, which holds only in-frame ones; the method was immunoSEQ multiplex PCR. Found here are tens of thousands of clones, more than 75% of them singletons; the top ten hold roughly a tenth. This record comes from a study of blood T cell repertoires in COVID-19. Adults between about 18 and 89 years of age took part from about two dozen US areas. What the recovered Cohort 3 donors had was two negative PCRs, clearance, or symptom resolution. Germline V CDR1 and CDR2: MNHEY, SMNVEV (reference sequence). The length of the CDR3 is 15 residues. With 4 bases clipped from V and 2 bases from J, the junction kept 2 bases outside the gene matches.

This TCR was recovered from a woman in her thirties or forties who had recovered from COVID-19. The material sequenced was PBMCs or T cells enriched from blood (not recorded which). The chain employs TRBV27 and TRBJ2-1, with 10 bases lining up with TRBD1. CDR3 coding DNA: TGTGCCAGCAGTTACGGGACAGGGGCCTACAATGAGCAGTTCTTC. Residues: CASSYGTGAYNEQFF.